These 5 T cell receptor beta chains were all obtained from the same sample, sequenced in a study of CD8 T cells in ankylosing spondylitis. MiXCR, run by TCRdb on the 5' RACE reads, gives a single entry per CDR3 protein. This sample yields 150,000 to 200,000 distinct CDR3 sequences, of which around a tenth are seen a single time; about 14% belongs to the top ten. Source material: blood, either unsorted or a sorted T cell fraction (not recorded which). These receptors were obtained from a female donor with ankylosing spondylitis or in good health (not recorded which).

This clonotype has a count of ten or more. The chain employs TRBV5-1 and TRBJ1-1; D uncertain. The length of the CDR3 is 12 residues. Per the germline V gene, CDR1 is SGHRS and CDR2 is YFSETQ. The ends were cut back, 0 bases at V and 11 bases at J, with 11 bases in the middle. The CDR3 sequence: CASSLEASGAFF. CDR3 DNA: TGCGCCAGCAGCTTGGAGGCATCTGGGGCTTTCTTT.

This clonotype was counted between two and nine times. V is TRBV15 and J is TRBJ1-5; no definite D call. There are 14 residues in the CDR3. CDR1 and CDR2 from the germline V gene are LNHNV and YYDKDF (reference sequence). Deletions cut 1 base from V and 7 bases from J, with 11 bases between. The chain's CDR3 is CATSRGAASQPQHF. The DNA for the CDR3 is TGTGCCACCAGCAGAGGGGCAGCCTCCCAGCCCCAGCATTTT.

This clonotype was counted a few times. This chain joins TRBV20-1 and TRBJ1-3; 10 bases agree with TRBD1. The CDR3 extends over 14 amino acids. Germline V gene data show CDR1 as DFQATT and CDR2 as SNEGSKA (reference sequence). The V and J ends lost 6 bases and 4 bases, in that order; junction bases with no gene match: 6. The DNA of the CDR3 is TGCAGTGCCCCTGGACAGGGGGAAGGAAACACCATATATTTT. Translated: CSAPGQGEGNTIYF.

The chain has TRBV4-2 and TRBJ2-1; tentative D call: TRBD1 (6 bases). The CDR3 extends over 14 amino acids. Trimming shortened V by 4 bases and J by 8 bases, and 15 bases separated the two germline ends. Germline V gene sequence: CDR1 LGHNA, CDR2 YNFKEQ. CDR3 protein: CASSPSEGVYEQFF. CDR3 bases: TGTGCCAGCAGCCCCTCAGAGGGGGTGTATGAGCAGTTCTTC.

This clonotype was counted a few times. CDR3 bases: TGTGCCAGCAGTTTAGGGGGATTCTACAATGAGCAGTTCTTC. It codes for CASSLGGFYNEQFF. V usage is TRBV27 and J usage is TRBJ2-1; D tentatively reads TRBD1 or TRBD2 (5 bases each). Trimming took 2 bases from V and 3 from J, leaving 8 bases between them. This CDR3 is 14 amino acids long. Germline assignment: CDR1 MNHEY and CDR2 SMNVEV (reference sequence).